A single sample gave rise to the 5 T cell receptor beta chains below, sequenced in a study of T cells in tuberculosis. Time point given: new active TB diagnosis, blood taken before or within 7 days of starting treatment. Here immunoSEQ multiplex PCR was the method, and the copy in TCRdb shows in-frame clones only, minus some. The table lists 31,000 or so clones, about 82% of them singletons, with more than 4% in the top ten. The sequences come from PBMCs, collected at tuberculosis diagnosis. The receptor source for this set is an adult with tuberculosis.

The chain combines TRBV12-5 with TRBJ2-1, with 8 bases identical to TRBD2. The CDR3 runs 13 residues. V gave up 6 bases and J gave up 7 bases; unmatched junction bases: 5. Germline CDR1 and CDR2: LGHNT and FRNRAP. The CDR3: CASGEAGENEQFF. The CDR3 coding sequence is TGTGCTAGTGGAGAAGCGGGGGAGAATGAGCAGTTCTTC.

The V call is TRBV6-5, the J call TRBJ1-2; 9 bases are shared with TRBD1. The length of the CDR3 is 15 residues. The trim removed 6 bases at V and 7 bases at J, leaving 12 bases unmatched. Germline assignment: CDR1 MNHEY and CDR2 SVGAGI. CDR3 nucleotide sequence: TGTGCCAGCAGCTCCCTCCGGGACAGGGACTCTGGCTACACCTTC. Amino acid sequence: CASSSLRDRDSGYTF.

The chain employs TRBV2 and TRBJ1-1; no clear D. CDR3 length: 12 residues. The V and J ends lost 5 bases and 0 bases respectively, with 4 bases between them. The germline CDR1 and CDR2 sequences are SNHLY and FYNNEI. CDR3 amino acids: CASSILNTEAFF. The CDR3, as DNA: TGTGCCAGCAGTATCTTGAACACTGAAGCTTTCTTT. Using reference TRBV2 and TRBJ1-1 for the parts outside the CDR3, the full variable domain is EPEVTQTPSHQVTQMGQEVILRCVPISNHLYFYWYRQILGQKVEFLVSFYNNEISEKSEIFDDQFSVERPDGSNFTLKIRSTKLEDSAMYFCASSILNTEAFFGQGTRLTVV.

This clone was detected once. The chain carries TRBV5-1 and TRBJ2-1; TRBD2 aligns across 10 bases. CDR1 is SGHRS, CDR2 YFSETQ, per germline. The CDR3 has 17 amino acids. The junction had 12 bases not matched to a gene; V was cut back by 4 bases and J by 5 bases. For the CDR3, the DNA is TGCGCCAGCAGCGGAGGAGTAGGTAGCGGGGGGAACAATGAGCAGTTCTTC. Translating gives CASSGGVGSGGNNEQFF.

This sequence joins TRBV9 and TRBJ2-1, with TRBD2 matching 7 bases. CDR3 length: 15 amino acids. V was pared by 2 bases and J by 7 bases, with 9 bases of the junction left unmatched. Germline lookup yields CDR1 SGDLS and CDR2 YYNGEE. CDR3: CASSVAPGSGNEQFF. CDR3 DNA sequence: TGTGCCAGCAGCGTTGCCCCTGGTAGCGGGAATGAGCAGTTCTTC.